Listed below are T cell receptor beta chains from one sample, sequenced in a study of breast tumors, draining lymph nodes, adjacent tissues. TCRdb recomputed calls from the multiplex PCR reads with MiXCR, one row per CDR3 protein. The table records some 97,000 distinct CDR3 sequences, 21% of them present only once. Sequences were obtained from axillary lymph node tissue. These receptor sequences come from a female donor with breast cancer. Some clones in this sample may be carry-over from other donors' samples. Each CDR3 is given with its conserved first and last residue. The D gene is left open where the match is weak. Expanded clones get a size class; other rows say once, few or many, or leave the size out.

clone size	J gene	D gene	V gene	CDR3 protein	CDR3 DNA
.	TRBJ1-5	TRBD1	TRBV3-1	CASSRGTGANQPQHF	TGTGCCAGCAGCCGGGGGACAGGAGCAAATCAGCCCCAGCATTTT
many	TRBJ2-1	.	TRBV5-1	CASSLVGGANYNEQFF	TGCGCCAGCAGCTTGGTGGGGGGGGCGAACTACAATGAGCAGTTCTTC
many	TRBJ2-7	TRBD2	TRBV4-2	CASSQVLAGGQSYEQYF	TGTGCCAGCAGCCAAGTACTAGCGGGGGGCCAGTCCTACGAGCAGTACTTC
.	TRBJ1-1	.	TRBV12-3/TRBV12-4	CASSSSNSAEAFF	TGTGCCAGCAGTTCCTCGAACAGCGCTGAAGCTTTCTTT
many	TRBJ2-5	.	TRBV9	CASSVGQKETQYF	TGTGCCAGCAGCGTAGGACAGAAAGAGACCCAGTACTTC
many	TRBJ2-5	.	TRBV20-1	CSARQGRETQYF	TGCAGTGCCCGGCAGGGGCGGGAGACCCAGTACTTC
many	TRBJ1-6	TRBD1	TRBV5-1	CASSPTGENSPLHF	TGCGCCAGCAGCCCGACAGGGGAAAATTCACCCCTCCACTTT
few	TRBJ2-7	.	TRBV28	CASSLLDTAYEQYF	TGTGCCAGCAGTTTGCTGGACACAGCCTACGAGCAGTACTTC
.	TRBJ1-1	.	TRBV2	CASIPGVGSEAFF	TGTGCCAGCATCCCAGGGGTTGGATCAGAAGCTTTCTTT
many	TRBJ2-1	.	TRBV20-1	CSARDTTGDLNEQFF	TGCAGTGCTAGAGATACGACGGGGGACCTCAATGAGCAGTTCTTC
.	TRBJ2-3	.	TRBV2	CASAVPSGEKDTQYF	TGTGCCAGCGCTGTACCCTCGGGGGAGAAAGATACGCAGTATTTT
many	TRBJ2-1	.	TRBV4-1	CASRRGGAVGEQFF	TGCGCCAGCAGGAGGGGGGGGGCGGTCGGTGAGCAGTTCTTT
many	TRBJ1-2	.	TRBV12-3/TRBV12-4	CASSFYQGGGYTF	TGTGCCAGCAGTTTTTATCAGGGTGGTGGCTACACCTTC
many	TRBJ1-6	.	TRBV5-8	CASSRRDRGSDGHF	TGTGCCAGCAGCCGACGGGACCGAGGATCGGATGGCCACTTT
many	TRBJ2-5	.	TRBV28	CASRPDSRGQYF	TGTGCCAGCAGACCGGACAGCCGGGGGCAGTACTTC
many	TRBJ1-6	.	TRBV19	CASSERGTHSPLHF	TGTGCCAGTAGTGAGAGGGGTACTCATTCACCCCTCCACTTT
many	TRBJ1-4	.	TRBV6-1	CASSAQQGGKLFF	TGTGCCAGCAGTGCCCAACAGGGAGGAAAACTGTTTTTT
many	TRBJ2-2	.	TRBV2	CASSEDLAATGELFF	TGTGCCAGCAGTGAAGACCTGGCAGCGACCGGGGAGCTGTTTTTT
many	TRBJ1-2	.	TRBV7-3	CAGGGAGGYTF	TGTGCCGGGGGGGGGGCGGGGGGCTACACCTTC
few	TRBJ2-2	TRBD2	TRBV3-1	CASSLLAGNGELFF	TGTGCCAGCAGCCTTCTAGCGGGGAACGGGGAGCTGTTTTTT